The entry below gives a single TCR beta chain sequence along with its context. An amount of RNA that ranged from about 0.45 to 1 ug was reverse transcribed with random hexamers. TCRdb called the immunoSEQ multiplex PCR reads again in MiXCR, with one record for every CDR3 protein. The sample holds 150,000 or so distinct CDR3 sequences, 93% seen once. The data were obtained in a study of CD8 T cells in Susac syndrome. TCR beta sequencing covered blood CD8+ and CD4+ T cells. Negative isolation was applied to CD8+ and CD4+ T cells, and FACS enrichment was applied to TEMRA cells. Trimming left V 3 bases short and J 2 bases short, with 11 bases between. The CDR3 is 16 amino acids. The germline V gene has CDR1 LGHNA and CDR2 YNFKEQ.

This rearrangement joins TRBV4-2 to TRBJ2-6, with D uncertain. The receptor was isolated from a human donor in good health. Sequenced: CD4+ T cells from PBMCs. This CDR3 reads CASSQSSVTGANVLTF. The CDR3 DNA sequence: TGTGCCAGCAGCCAGTCTTCAGTTACTGGGGCCAACGTCCTGACTTTC.